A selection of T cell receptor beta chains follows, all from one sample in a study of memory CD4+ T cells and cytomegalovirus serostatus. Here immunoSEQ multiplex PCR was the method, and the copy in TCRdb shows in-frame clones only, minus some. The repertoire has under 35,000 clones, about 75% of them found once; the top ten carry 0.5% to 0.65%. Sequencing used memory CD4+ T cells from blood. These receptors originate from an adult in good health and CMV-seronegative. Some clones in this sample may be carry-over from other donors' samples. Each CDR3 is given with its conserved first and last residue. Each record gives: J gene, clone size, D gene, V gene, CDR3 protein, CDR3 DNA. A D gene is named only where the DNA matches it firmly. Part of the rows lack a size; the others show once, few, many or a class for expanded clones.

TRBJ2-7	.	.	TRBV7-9	CASSPGSLVYEQYF	TGTGCCAGCAGCCCAGGATCTCTAGTGTACGAGCAGTACTTC
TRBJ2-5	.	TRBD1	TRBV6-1	CASQLRTGGAETQYF	TGTGCCAGCCAACTCCGGACAGGGGGCGCAGAGACCCAGTACTTC
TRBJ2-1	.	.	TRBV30	CAWSLTGSSYNEQFF	TGTGCCTGGAGCCTAACAGGGAGCTCCTACAATGAGCAGTTCTTC
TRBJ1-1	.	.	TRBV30	CAWSVARVNMNTEAFF	TGTGCCTGGAGTGTTGCCAGGGTCAATATGAACACTGAAGCTTTCTTT
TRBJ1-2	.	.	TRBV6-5	CASRDDRHYGYTF	TGTGCCAGCAGAGACGACAGGCACTATGGCTACACCTTC
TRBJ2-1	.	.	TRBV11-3	CASSPPDSSYNEQFF	TGTGCCAGCAGCCCCCCGGACAGCTCCTACAATGAGCAGTTCTTC
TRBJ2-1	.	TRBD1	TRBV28	CASVFRDRGFNEQFF	TGTGCCAGCGTTTTCCGGGACAGGGGGTTTAATGAGCAGTTCTTC
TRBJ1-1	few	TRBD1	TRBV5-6	CASSWDRGNTEAFF	TGTGCCAGCAGCTGGGACAGGGGGAACACTGAAGCTTTCTTT
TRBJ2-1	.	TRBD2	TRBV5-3	CARSSLAGGSSYNEQFF	TGTGCCAGAAGCTCACTAGCGGGGGGTAGCTCCTACAATGAGCAGTTCTTC
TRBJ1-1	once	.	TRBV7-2	CASSLSGGGTEAFF	TGTGCCAGCAGCTTATCGGGGGGGGGCACTGAAGCTTTCTTT
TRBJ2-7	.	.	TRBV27	CASADRAYEQYF	TGTGCCAGCGCCGACAGAGCCTACGAGCAGTACTTC
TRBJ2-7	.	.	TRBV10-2	CASSESTVTKQYF	TGCGCCAGCAGTGAGTCGACAGTTACAAAGCAGTACTTC
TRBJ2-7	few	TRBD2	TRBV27	CASSLAGGAAYEQYF	TGTGCCAGCAGTTTAGCGGGGGGCGCAGCCTACGAGCAGTACTTC
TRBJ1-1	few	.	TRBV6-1	CASSTRQLNTEAFF	TGTGCCAGCAGTACCCGACAGCTGAACACTGAAGCTTTCTTT
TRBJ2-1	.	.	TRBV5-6	CASSLLVNNEQFF	TGTGCCAGCAGCTTGTTGGTAAACAATGAGCAGTTCTTC
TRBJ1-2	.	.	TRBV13	CASTRGGRGRSNYGYTF	TGTGCCAGCACCCGAGGGGGGAGAGGGAGATCTAACTATGGCTACACCTTC
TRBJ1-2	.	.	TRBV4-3	CASSQDRGGGYTF	TGCGCCAGCAGCCAAGATAGGGGGGGTGGCTACACCTTC
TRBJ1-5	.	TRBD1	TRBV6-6	CASSYSGQDSNQPQHF	TGTGCCAGCAGTTACTCGGGACAGGATAGCAATCAGCCCCAGCATTTT
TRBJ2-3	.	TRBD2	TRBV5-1	CASSFTGLAVRAADTQYF	TGCGCCAGCAGTTTCACAGGACTAGCGGTTAGGGCAGCAGATACGCAGTATTTT
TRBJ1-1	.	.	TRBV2	CARENQAHAGGTEAFF	TGTGCCAGGGAAAACCAGGCGCACGCGGGGGGCACTGAAGCTTTCTTT
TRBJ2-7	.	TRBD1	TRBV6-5	CASREQGSHEQYF	TGTGCCAGCAGGGAACAGGGGAGCCACGAGCAGTACTTC
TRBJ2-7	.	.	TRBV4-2	CASSQDPGGVYEQYF	TGTGCCAGCAGCCAAGACCCCGGGGGAGTGTACGAGCAGTACTTC
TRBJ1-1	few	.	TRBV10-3	CAISGRRGTEAFF	TGTGCCATCAGTGGGCGCAGGGGAACTGAAGCTTTCTTT
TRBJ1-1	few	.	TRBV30	CAAGEGRATEAFF	TGTGCCGCTGGGGAGGGCAGAGCCACTGAAGCTTTCTTT
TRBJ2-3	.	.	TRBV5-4	CASSSQGQGTDTQYF	TGTGCCAGCAGCTCGCAGGGTCAGGGCACAGATACGCAGTATTTT
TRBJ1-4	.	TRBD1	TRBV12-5	CASGPDRGLFF	TGTGCTAGTGGCCCCGACAGGGGACTGTTTTTT
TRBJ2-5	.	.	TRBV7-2	CASGAPSGTQYF	TGTGCCAGCGGAGCCCCGAGCGGGACCCAGTACTTC